This TCR beta chain was captured by sequencing in a study of blood T cell repertoires in COVID-19. TCRdb keeps only in-frame clones here, not all; method: immunoSEQ multiplex PCR. The sample carries about 520,000 clones, 70% to 90% recorded once. As regards this clone: This same CDR3 is encoded by further DNA sequences in the sample.

Germline values: CDR1 SGHRS, CDR2 YFSETQ. With 1 base removed from V and 0 bases from J, the gap between germline ends came to 4 bases. The CDR3 length is 13 residues. The V call is TRBV5-1, the J call TRBJ1-1; D gene ambiguous. This receptor was identified in a human donor in a cohort sampled during active COVID-19. The specimen was peripheral blood. CDR3 in amino acids: CASSLTVNTEAFF. CDR3 in DNA: TGCGCCAGCAGCTTGACAGTGAACACTGAAGCTTTCTTT.